The 23 T cell receptor beta chains below all came from one sample that was sequenced in a study of beta chain features in type 1 diabetes. Study results and limitations: In every one of the four CD4+ subsets, TCRB CDR3s were moderately but significantly shorter in Type 1 diabetes patients.

Reverse transcribing all isolated RNA meant expressed TCRB transcripts were sequenced. Data came from immunoSEQ multiplex PCR; TCRdb stores just in-frame clones and leaves some out. The table includes roughly 400,000 clones, over 8.5% detected once. Antigens of these TCRs are unknown. The sample comprised central memory CD4+ T cells from blood. All receptors come from a man under 40 with type 1 diabetes.

This chain uses TRBV5-4 with TRBJ2-3; D could derive from TRBD1 or TRBD2 (6 bases each). The germline V gene encodes CDR1 SGHNT and CDR2 YYREEE (reference sequence). This CDR3 contains 17 residues. V was clipped by 0 bases and J by 2 bases, with 16 bases between them. This chain's CDR3 is CASSLGGAAATTDTQYF. The CDR3 nucleotides are TGTGCCAGCAGCTTGGGGGGGGCGGCTGCCACCACAGATACGCAGTATTTT. The variable domain in full, completed from reference TRBV5-4 and TRBJ2-3, reads ETGVTQSPTHLIKTRGQQVTLRCSSQSGHNTVSWYQQALGQGPQFIFQYYREEENGRGNFPPRFSGLQFPNYSSELNVNALELDDSALYLCASSLGGAAATTDTQYFGPGTRLTVL.

This clone has a handful of counts. The chain carries TRBV6-5 and TRBJ2-1; the match to TRBD1 covers 8 bases. Germline trimming cut 5 bases from V and 6 bases from J; bases unmatched to any gene: 6. The CDR3 extends over 14 amino acids. Germline assignment: CDR1 MNHEY and CDR2 SVGAGI. DNA for the CDR3: TGTGCCAGCAGTCCACTAACAGGGGGCAATGAGCAGTTCTTC. Amino acids: CASSPLTGGNEQFF.

This clone was observed a handful of times. The chain links TRBV30 to TRBJ2-7; TRBD2 matches at 10 bases. Germline V gene sequence: CDR1 GTSNPN, CDR2 SVGIG (reference sequence). CDR3 length equals 15 residues. V gave up 2 bases and J gave up 4 bases; unmatched junction bases: 8. The CDR3 coding sequence is TGTGCCTGGAGTAAGGGACTAGCGATCCAATACGAGCAGTACTTC. It translates to CAWSKGLAIQYEQYF.

This CDR3 reads CASSSINRGNTEAFF. The CDR3 nucleotides are TGTGCCAGCAGTTCAATCAACAGGGGTAACACTGAAGCTTTCTTT. The rearrangement links TRBV6-6 to TRBJ1-1, with TRBD1 matching 7 bases. Looked up from germline, CDR1 is MNHNY and CDR2 is SVGAGI (reference sequence). CDR3 length equals 15 residues. V gave up 4 bases and J gave up 2 bases; unmatched junction bases: 7.

In this sample, this clone turned up many times. This chain links TRBV14 with TRBJ1-2, with a possible D match to TRBD1 (6 bases). The CDR3 consists of 16 residues. Per germline, CDR1 SGHDN and CDR2 FVKESK. V was pared by 0 bases and J by 7 bases, with 18 bases between. The CDR3 nucleotides are TGTGCCAGCAGCCAAGATTCCCCGGGGGCGCGTCGTGGCTACACCTTC. Its translation: CASSQDSPGARRGYTF.

The chain employs TRBV5-6 and TRBJ1-2; D gene ambiguous. Germline-derived CDR1 and CDR2 are SGHDT and YYEEEE. Trimming removed 6 bases at V and 2 bases at J, with 17 bases between. The CDR3 is 15 amino acids. The CDR3 DNA reads TGTGCCAGCACCACGGGTCTTACACAGAACTATGGCTACACCTTC. Its translation is CASTTGLTQNYGYTF.

This sequence joins TRBV6-5 and TRBJ1-1; D may be TRBD1 (5 bases). Trimming took 6 bases from V and 8 from J, leaving 16 bases between them. This CDR3 spans 13 amino acids. The germline CDR1 and CDR2 sequences are MNHEY and SVGAGI. DNA of the CDR3: TGTGCCAGCAGCCTACCTCCGGGGGTGGAAGCTTTCTTT. Protein product: CASSLPPGVEAFF.

This chain links TRBV28 with TRBJ2-2, with TRBD2 matching 9 bases. Germline CDR1 and CDR2: MDHEN and SYDVKM. There are 16 residues in the CDR3. The ends lost 8 bases at V and 4 bases at J; junction bases unmatched: 11. The CDR3 spells CASGLAGVGGTGELFF. DNA for the CDR3: TGTGCCAGCGGATTAGCGGGAGTAGGTGGCACCGGGGAGCTGTTTTTT.

V and J are TRBV5-1 and TRBJ2-1, with TRBD2 matching 13 bases. Germline CDR1 reads SGHRS; CDR2 reads YFSETQ. The CDR3 is 15 amino acids. After removal of 4 bases from V and 7 bases from J, the junction contained 5 bases not matched to a gene. The CDR3 loop is CASSPGLAGINEQFF. The CDR3 DNA reads TGCGCCAGCAGCCCGGGACTAGCGGGAATTAATGAGCAGTTCTTC.

This clone has more than one count but fewer than ten. The V call is TRBV5-1, the J call TRBJ2-2, with 11 bases aligning to TRBD2. Trimming at V came to 5 bases and at J to 6 bases, leaving 6 bases not matched to a gene. The CDR3 is 15 residues long. CDR1 is SGHRS and CDR2 is YFSETQ in the germline V gene. The CDR3 DNA sequence: TGCGCCAGCAGTACTAGCGGGAGTGAGTCCGGGGAGCTGTTTTTT. Protein sequence: CASSTSGSESGELFF.

The table lists this clone with a few counts. V and J are TRBV7-2 and TRBJ1-5; D not certain. The CDR3 is 15 residues long. Trimming removed 5 bases from V and 7 bases from J, with 18 bases in between. Germline V gives CDR1 SGHTA, CDR2 FQGNSA. CDR3 sequence: CASSPLSGSTQPQHF. The CDR3 DNA is TGTGCCAGCAGCCCCCTTAGTGGAAGTACCCAGCCCCAGCATTTT.

This chain's CDR3 is CASSPGRVGTQYF. CDR3 coding DNA: TGTGCCAGCAGCCCCGGTAGGGTCGGGACCCAGTACTTC. This chain connects TRBV7-7 to TRBJ2-5; D call uncertain. The CDR3 is 13 amino acids. Trimming cost V 5 bases and J 7 bases, with 14 bases left between them. CDR1 SSHAT and CDR2 FNYEAQ come from the germline V gene (reference sequence). Complete variable domain (other parts from reference TRBV7-7 and TRBJ2-5): GAGVSQSPRYKVTKRGQDVTLRCDPISSHATLYWYQQALGQGPEFLTYFNYEAQPDKSGLPSDRFSAERPEGSISTLTIQRTEQRDSAMYRCASSPGRVGTQYFGPGTRLLVL.

This clone was counted a few times. The J gene is TRBJ2-1, the V gene TRBV7-3; 7 positions match TRBD1. The CDR3 length is 16 residues. Germline V gene sequence: CDR1 SGHTA, CDR2 FQGTGA. V dropped 4 bases and J dropped 0; count of bases not matched to a gene: 6. CDR3 nucleotide sequence: TGTGCCAGCAGCTCACAGGGGACCAGCTCCTACAATGAGCAGTTCTTC. It is translated as CASSSQGTSSYNEQFF.

This chain joins TRBV5-4 and TRBJ2-6; D is ambiguous. V lost 2 bases, J lost 0 bases, and 15 bases lay in between. From germline, CDR1 is SGHNT and CDR2 YYREEE (reference sequence). This CDR3 is built from 18 residues. This chain's CDR3 is CASSFGAGSRSGANVLTF. The DNA of the CDR3 is TGTGCCAGCAGCTTTGGAGCCGGCTCCCGCTCTGGGGCCAACGTCCTGACTTTC.

V gene TRBV7-9 combines with J gene TRBJ2-3, with a possible D match to TRBD2 (6 bases). Germline V gene data show CDR1 as SEHNR and CDR2 as FQNEAQ (reference sequence). V was pared by 4 bases and J by 6 bases, with 11 bases between. This CDR3 region has 13 residues. CDR3 bases: TGTGCCAGCAGCTGGGGACGGGAGGATACGCAGTATTTT. Its protein product is CASSWGREDTQYF.

This clone was detected a few times. The J gene is TRBJ2-3, the V gene TRBV10-3; possible D gene TRBD2, 6 bases. Trimming removed 7 bases from V and 2 bases from J, with 16 bases in between. There are 15 residues in the CDR3. The germline V gene has CDR1 ENHRY and CDR2 SYGVKD. The DNA for the CDR3 is TGTGCCATCAACAATAACGGGGGTCCCACAGATACGCAGTATTTT. Residues: CAINNNGGPTDTQYF.

This clone came up a few times. The chain joins TRBV7-9 to TRBJ1-2; 9 bases are a match to TRBD1. Germline CDR1 SEHNR, CDR2 FQNEAQ (reference sequence). The CDR3 extends over 16 amino acids. The V and J ends lost 5 bases and 2 bases, in that order; junction bases with no gene match: 9. CDR3 nucleotide sequence: TGTGCCAGCAGCCCCTCGACGGACAGGGGCAACTATGGCTACACCTTC. Translation: CASSPSTDRGNYGYTF.

Comments on this clone: Germline is not matched at one junction end, which may reflect a read error. V and J are TRBV7-9 and TRBJ2-3, with D maybe TRBD2 (6 bases). There are 18 residues in the CDR3. CDR1 is SEHNR and CDR2 is FQNEAQ in the germline V gene (reference sequence). CDR3 region: CASSLQAGMETSTDTQYF. CDR3 DNA sequence: TGCGCCAGCAGCCTTCAGGCGGGGATGGAGACTAGCACAGATACGCAGTATTTT.

On this clone itself: The sample has other DNA sequences that encode this CDR3 too. The chain couples TRBV19 to TRBJ1-5; weak D call: TRBD1 (5 bases). Between the trimmed V and J ends, which lost 5 bases and 7 bases, there was a span of 12 bases. The CDR3 sequence is 13 residues long. The germline V gene encodes CDR1 LNHDA and CDR2 SQIVND (reference sequence). The CDR3 reads CASSGQGGQPQHF. CDR3 nucleotides: TGTGCCAGTAGTGGCCAGGGAGGACAGCCCCAGCATTTT.

This clone was seen a handful of times. The rearrangement joins TRBV5-4 to TRBJ2-5; D is undetermined. CDR3 size: 15 residues. V lost 0 bases to trimming and J lost 0 bases, with 9 bases between them. Germline CDR1 reads SGHNT; CDR2 reads YYREEE (reference sequence). The CDR3 loop is CASSLGPQDQETQYF. CDR3 sequence (DNA): TGTGCCAGCAGCTTGGGTCCCCAGGACCAAGAGACCCAGTACTTC.

Many counts were recorded for this clone. This chain links TRBV29-1 with TRBJ2-3, with 11 bases aligning to TRBD2. This CDR3 region has 15 residues. V shed 5 bases and J 1 base; nucleotides not matched to a gene: 5. The germline V gene encodes CDR1 SQVTM and CDR2 ANQGSEA. CDR3 amino acids: CSVQGTSGRTDTQYF. The CDR3 nucleotides are TGCAGCGTTCAAGGGACTAGCGGACGCACAGATACGCAGTATTTT.

Comment on this clone: Other nucleotide sequences in the sample specify the same CDR3. This chain joins TRBV6-5 and TRBJ2-3; D gene unclear. Trimming took 5 bases from V and 0 from J, leaving 3 bases between them. The germline V gene has CDR1 MNHEY and CDR2 SVGAGI. This CDR3 comprises 12 residues. The CDR3 DNA reads TGTGCCAGCAGTCCGAGCACAGATACGCAGTATTTT. This codes for CASSPSTDTQYF.

The chain carries TRBV6-1 and TRBJ2-7; no clear D gene. CDR3 size: 11 residues. Germline V CDR1 and CDR2: MNHNS, SASEGT. Trimming took off 5 bases at V and 4 bases at J, with 6 bases between the two ends. For the CDR3, the DNA is TGTGCCAGCAGTCAACAGTACGAGCAGTACTTC. As protein: CASSQQYEQYF.